These 30 T cell receptor beta chains came from one sample sequenced in a study of shared clonotypes between healthy human individuals. The table came from immunoSEQ multiplex PCR; TCRdb's copy has only in-frame clones and leaves some out. The sample consists of 950,000 to 1,200,000 clones, approximately 80% of them appearing once. The source material was memory CD4+ T cells from PBMCs. Subset reported: CD45RA-negative fraction. Receptors originate from a man aged 18 to 30 in good health. Some clones in this sample may be carry-over from other donors' samples.

The chain employs TRBV5-4 and TRBJ1-1; TRBD1 might be the D (6 bases). In germline, CDR1 is SGHNT, CDR2 YYREEE (reference sequence). The CDR3 runs 14 residues. The germline V and J ends were trimmed by 1 base and 3 bases, with 10 bases remaining between them. The CDR3 loop is CASSLTRQDTEAFF. The CDR3 bases are TGTGCCAGCAGCTTGACTAGACAGGACACTGAAGCTTTCTTT.

Worth noting for this clone: A much larger clone is a single base away; this may be a read error. The genes are TRBV7-8 and TRBJ1-2, with 7 bases identical to TRBD1. The germline V gene has CDR1 SGHVS and CDR2 FQNEAQ. The CDR3 covers 13 residues. V shed 5 bases, J shed 8 bases, and the junction held 8 bases outside the gene matches. Here the CDR3 reads CASSPHRGQGYTF. The CDR3 nucleotides are TGTGCCAGCAGCCCGCACAGGGGTCAGGGCTACACCTTC.

The rearrangement uses TRBV28 and TRBJ2-7, with TRBD1 matching over 7 bases. Germline V CDR1 and CDR2: MDHEN, SYDVKM. The ends lost 3 bases at V and 6 bases at J; junction bases unmatched: 5. The CDR3 extends over 13 amino acids. Here the CDR3 DNA reads TGTGCCAGCAGTTTCCCCGGGACAGCCGAGCAGTACTTC. Protein product: CASSFPGTAEQYF.

This sequence joins TRBV6-5 and TRBJ2-7; no reliable D call. The CDR3 loop spans 13 amino acids. V shed 2 bases and J shed 9 bases, with 14 bases lying between them. Germline V gene sequence: CDR1 MNHEY, CDR2 SVGAGI. The CDR3 loop is CASSYEQYTRQYF. The CDR3 DNA follows: TGTGCCAGCAGTTACGAGCAATATACGAGGCAGTACTTC.

V and J are TRBV6-1 and TRBJ1-4; no definite D call. The CDR3 totals 16 residues. Looked up from germline, CDR1 is MNHNS and CDR2 is SASEGT. Trimming shortened V by 1 base and J by 0 bases, and 9 bases separated the two germline ends. The CDR3 DNA follows: TGTGCCAGCAGTGAAGGGAGAGGTGCAACTAATGAAAAACTGTTTTTT. The encoded protein is CASSEGRGATNEKLFF.

As concerns this clone: Other DNA sequences of this sample code for an identical CDR3. The CDR3 DNA sequence: TGTGCCAGCAGCCCGGGGACGACTACAGATACGCAGTATTTT. Translation: CASSPGTTTDTQYF. The chain carries TRBV7-3 and TRBJ2-3, with D perhaps matching TRBD1 or TRBD2 (5 bases each). Germline assignment: CDR1 SGHTA and CDR2 FQGTGA. This CDR3 has 14 residues. V was shortened by 5 bases and J by 3 bases, with 12 bases between the two germline ends.

The genes are TRBV27 and TRBJ2-7; D is unresolved. CDR3 length: 14 amino acids. CDR1 is MNHEY, CDR2 SMNVEV, per germline (reference sequence). Trimming took off 4 bases at V and 1 base at J, with 11 bases between the two ends. The CDR3 DNA follows: TGTGCCAGCAGTTCGAGTGGGCGTTCCTACGAGCAGTACTTC. It encodes CASSSSGRSYEQYF.

Turning to this clone: The same CDR3 is also encoded by other DNA sequences in this sample. The chain combines TRBV7-2 with TRBJ2-7, with TRBD2 identical over 8 bases. The CDR3 spans 14 residues. Losses at the gene ends were 1 base for V and 4 bases for J; bases not matched to a gene: 3. Per germline, CDR1 SGHTA and CDR2 FQGNSA. The CDR3 nucleotides read TGTGCCAGCAGCTTAGGCCCTAGCGGGTACGAGCAGTACTTC. This gives the protein CASSLGPSGYEQYF.

DNA for the CDR3: TGTGCCAGCAGCGTACCAAAGGGGACAGATACGCAGTATTTT. This sequence encodes CASSVPKGTDTQYF. The chain is built from TRBV9 and TRBJ2-3; TRBD1 is a possible D gene (5 bases). This CDR3 has 14 residues. With 1 base removed from V and 3 bases from J, the gap between germline ends came to 9 bases. From germline, CDR1 is SGDLS and CDR2 YYNGEE.

CDR3: CASSHRTGNQPQHF. CDR3 bases: TGTGCCAGCAGCCACCGTACAGGAAATCAGCCCCAGCATTTT. V is TRBV16 and J is TRBJ1-5; possible D gene TRBD1, 5 bases. Germline V gene sequence: CDR1 KGHSY, CDR2 FQNENV. CDR3 length: 14 residues. Trimming left V 3 bases short and J 4 bases short, with 10 bases between.

The rearrangement links TRBV28 to TRBJ2-5, with D unresolved. The V and J ends lost 1 base and 4 bases respectively, with 4 bases between them. CDR1 is MDHEN, CDR2 SYDVKM, per germline. CDR3 length: 12 amino acids. CDR3 region: CASSLLTETQYF. CDR3 sequence (DNA): TGTGCCAGCAGTTTATTAACAGAGACCCAGTACTTC.

V usage is TRBV5-1 and J usage is TRBJ2-3; TRBD1 matches at 11 bases. V dropped 8 bases and J dropped 4; count of bases not matched to a gene: 6. This CDR3 is built from 14 residues. Germline V gives CDR1 SGHRS, CDR2 YFSETQ. The CDR3 reads CASTRDRGSDTQYF. CDR3 coding DNA: TGCGCCAGTACACGGGACAGGGGGTCAGATACGCAGTATTTT.

The rearrangement joins TRBV6-6 to TRBJ2-7; 7 bases are shared with TRBD1. The V and J ends lost 2 bases and 3 bases, in that order; junction bases with no gene match: 10. The CDR3 extends over 16 amino acids. Germline CDR1 MNHNY, CDR2 SVGAGI (reference sequence). For the CDR3, the DNA is TGTGCCAGCAGTTACGCGATAGGGACAGCCCACTACGAGCAGTACTTC. This encodes CASSYAIGTAHYEQYF.

This rearrangement joins TRBV5-1 to TRBJ2-1; D gene uncertain. Looked up from germline, CDR1 is SGHRS and CDR2 is YFSETQ. V was cut by 1 base and J by 8 bases, with 10 bases left in between. The length of the CDR3 is 13 residues. The CDR3 coding sequence is TGCGCCAGCAGCTTGCCACCTAAAGATGAGCAGTTCTTC. Translation: CASSLPPKDEQFF.

The CDR3 is CASSPGLAGSEQYF. The CDR3 DNA is TGTGCCAGCTCCCCGGGACTAGCGGGATCCGAGCAGTACTTC. The V gene is TRBV18, the J gene TRBJ2-7, with 13 nucleotides matching TRBD2. Germline V gene lookup returns CDR1 KGHSH and CDR2 LQKENI. The CDR3 loop spans 14 amino acids. Trimming at V came to 6 bases and at J to 6 bases, leaving 5 bases not matched to a gene. The full variable domain, rest sourced from reference TRBV18 and TRBJ2-7, is NAGVMQNPRHLVRRRGQEARLRCSPMKGHSHVYWYRQLPEEGLKFMVYLQKENIIDESGMPKERFSAEFPKEGPSILRIQQVVRGDSAAYFCASSPGLAGSEQYFGPGTRLTVT.

The table lists this clone with a few counts. This rearrangement joins TRBV19 to TRBJ1-2; TRBD1 might be the D (5 bases). The CDR3 has 12 amino acids. Germline CDR1 LNHDA, CDR2 SQIVND (reference sequence). V shed 3 bases and J shed 8 bases, with 10 bases lying between them. The CDR3 nucleotides are TGTGCCAGTAGTATCTGGACAACCGGCTACACCTTC. The encoded protein is CASSIWTTGYTF.

This chain links TRBV5-8 with TRBJ2-1; perhaps TRBD2 as D (5 bases). CDR1 is SGHTS, CDR2 YDEGEE, per germline. V lost 0 bases and J lost 6, with 7 bases in between. The CDR3 spans 13 residues. The CDR3 here is CASSLGGFNEQFF. The CDR3 DNA reads as TGTGCCAGCAGCTTGGGAGGGTTCAATGAGCAGTTCTTC.

This clone came up once. V gene TRBV2 combines with J gene TRBJ2-7, with a tentative D call TRBD1 (6 bases). In germline, CDR1 is SNHLY, CDR2 FYNNEI. V dropped 6 bases and J dropped 6 bases, with 15 bases sitting between them. The CDR3 totals 13 residues. CDR3 nucleotide sequence: TGTGCCAGCAGCCCGGGCCTGGGGGCCGAGCAGTACTTC. Encoded protein: CASSPGLGAEQYF.

The rearrangement uses TRBV5-4 and TRBJ2-2, with TRBD2 matching over 8 bases. Germline CDR1 and CDR2: SGHNT and YYREEE (reference sequence). The CDR3 length is 15 residues. Unmatched junction bases numbered 6, after V lost 4 bases and J lost 4 bases. The CDR3 sequence: CASSPGGGSTGELFF. The CDR3 DNA follows: TGTGCCAGCAGCCCGGGAGGGGGGAGCACCGGGGAGCTGTTTTTT.

This chain uses TRBV28 with TRBJ1-2, with 12 bases lining up with TRBD1. The germline CDR1 and CDR2 sequences are MDHEN and SYDVKM. The CDR3 is 16 amino acids. The junction had 14 bases not matched to a gene; V was cut back by 7 bases and J by 8 bases. In nucleotides, the CDR3 is TGTGCCAGCACCCCAAATCCGGGACAGGGGGCCCGGGGCTACACCTTC. It encodes CASTPNPGQGARGYTF.

The chain links TRBV29-1 to TRBJ1-1, with D possibly matching TRBD1 (5 bases). This CDR3 has 12 residues. Germline V gene lookup returns CDR1 SQVTM and CDR2 ANQGSEA. The CDR3 sequence is CTGAGWDTEAFF. The CDR3 DNA reads TGCACCGGGGCGGGGTGGGACACTGAAGCTTTCTTT. Combining the CDR3 with reference TRBV29-1 and TRBJ1-1 gives the whole variable domain SAVISQKPSRDICQRGTSLTIQCQVDSQVTMMFWYRQQPGQSLTLIATANQGSEATYESGFVIDKFPISRPNLTFSTLTVSNMSPEDSSIYLCTGAGWDTEAFFGQGTRLTVV.

The rearrangement links TRBV19 to TRBJ2-5; D call uncertain. The CDR3 loop spans 13 amino acids. The ends were cut back, 3 bases at V and 5 bases at J, with 10 bases in the middle. In germline, CDR1 is LNHDA, CDR2 SQIVND (reference sequence). CDR3 in DNA: TGTGCCAGTAGTATCACCCGCTGGGAGACCCAGTACTTC. Translation gives CASSITRWETQYF.

Worth noting for this clone: In the same sample, other DNA sequences code for this CDR3. The chain recombines TRBV7-8 with TRBJ2-5; TRBD2 aligns across 7 bases. This CDR3 has 15 residues. Germline lookup yields CDR1 SGHVS and CDR2 FQNEAQ. J lost 2 bases, V lost 1 base, and 4 bases had no gene match. The CDR3 spells CASSLGGGRQETQYF. The CDR3 DNA follows: TGTGCCAGCAGCTTAGGGGGCGGGAGACAAGAGACCCAGTACTTC.

V is TRBV18 and J is TRBJ2-1; 8 bases map to TRBD2. The CDR3 length is 12 residues. Germline V gene data show CDR1 as KGHSH and CDR2 as LQKENI. V was clipped by 0 bases and J by 15 bases; unmatched bases: 4. CDR3 nucleotides: TGTGCCAGCTCACCACCCTCCCGGGAGGGGTTCTTC. The encoded protein is CASSPPSREGFF.

This clone has only a few counts. This chain uses TRBV30 with TRBJ1-1, with D possibly being TRBD1 (5 bases). CDR3 size: 13 residues. Per germline, CDR1 GTSNPN and CDR2 SVGIG (reference sequence). The V gene lost 8 bases and the J gene lost 7 bases, with 20 bases spanning the gap. CDR3 loop: CAHHDQGVNEAFF. CDR3 sequence (DNA): TGTGCCCACCATGATCAGGGAGTTAATGAAGCTTTCTTT. Variable domain in full (rest from reference TRBV30 and TRBJ1-1): SQTIHQWPATLVQPVGSPLSLECTVEGTSNPNLYWYRQAAGRGLQLLFYSVGIGQISSEVPQNLSASRPQDRQFILSSKKLLLSDSGFYLCAHHDQGVNEAFFGQGTRLTVV.

V is TRBV20-1 and J is TRBJ2-5; TRBD1 might be the D (5 bases). In germline, CDR1 is DFQATT, CDR2 SNEGSKA (reference sequence). This CDR3 contains 11 residues. V was shortened by 7 bases and J by 4 bases, with 10 bases between the two germline ends. CDR3 loop: CSVPGLETQYF. Written as DNA, the CDR3 is TGCAGTGTCCCAGGGTTAGAGACCCAGTACTTC.

This chain uses TRBV21-1 with TRBJ2-7; the table's TRBD2 call for D was not verified on the DNA. TRBV21-1 is a known pseudogene. CDR3 length: 15 residues. The DNA of the CDR3 is TGTGCCAGCAGAAAGAACGGAGGGAGCTCCTACGAGCAGTACTTC. It specifies CASRKNGGSSYEQYF.

This clone was counted once. The CDR3 here is CASSVYRGSDGYTF. The CDR3 nucleotides are TGTGCCAGCAGTGTGTACAGGGGTTCGGATGGCTACACCTTC. The genes are TRBV6-4 and TRBJ1-2, with 7 bases aligning to TRBD1. J gave up 6 bases and V 4 bases, and 8 bases lay outside the gene matches. The CDR3 is 14 amino acids. CDR1 is MRHNA, CDR2 SNTAGT, per germline.

The chain carries TRBV15 and TRBJ2-1; 9 nucleotides align to TRBD2. The ends lost 1 base at V and 6 bases at J; junction bases unmatched: 7. The V gene's germline CDR1 is LNHNV and CDR2 YYDKDF (reference sequence). The CDR3 spans 16 residues. The CDR3 loop is CATSRGDSGGPNEQFF. The CDR3 region has the DNA TGTGCCACCAGCAGAGGCGATAGCGGGGGCCCCAATGAGCAGTTCTTC.

This chain connects TRBV29-1 to TRBJ2-1, with TRBD2 matching 9 bases. The CDR3 is 15 residues long. The germline gives CDR1 SQVTM, CDR2 ANQGSEA. V shed 5 bases and J 11 bases; nucleotides not matched to a gene: 16. This chain's CDR3 is CSVSTGTSKHPKQFF. The CDR3 region has the DNA TGCAGCGTTTCTACCGGGACTAGCAAACACCCGAAGCAGTTCTTC.